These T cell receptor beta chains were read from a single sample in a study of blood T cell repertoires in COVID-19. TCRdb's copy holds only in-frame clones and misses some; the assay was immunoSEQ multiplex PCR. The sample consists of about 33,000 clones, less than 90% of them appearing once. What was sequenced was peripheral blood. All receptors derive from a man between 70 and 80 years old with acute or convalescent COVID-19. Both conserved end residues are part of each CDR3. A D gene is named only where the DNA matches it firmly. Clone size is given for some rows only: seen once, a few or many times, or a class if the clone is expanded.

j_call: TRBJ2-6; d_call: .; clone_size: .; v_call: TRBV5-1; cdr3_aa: CASSLSGSGANVLTF; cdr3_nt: TGCGCCAGCAGCTTGTCGGGCTCTGGGGCCAACGTCCTGACTTTC
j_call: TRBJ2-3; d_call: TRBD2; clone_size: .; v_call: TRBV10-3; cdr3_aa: CAIKGLAGGTDTQYF; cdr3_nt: TGTGCCATCAAAGGACTAGCGGGAGGCACAGATACGCAGTATTTT
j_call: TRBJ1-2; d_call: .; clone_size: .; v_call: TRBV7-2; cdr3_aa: CASSLATDYGYTF; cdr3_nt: TGTGCCAGCAGCTTAGCGACAGACTATGGCTACACCTTC
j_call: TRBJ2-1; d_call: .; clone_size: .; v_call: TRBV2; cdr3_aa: CASSSLGLTYNEQFF; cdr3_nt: TGTGCCAGCAGCTCCCTCGGACTTACCTACAATGAGCAGTTCTTC
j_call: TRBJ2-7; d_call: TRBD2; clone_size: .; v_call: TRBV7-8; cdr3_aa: CASSLVRGVEQYF; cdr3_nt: TGTGCCAGCAGCTTAGTTCGGGGGGTCGAGCAGTACTTC
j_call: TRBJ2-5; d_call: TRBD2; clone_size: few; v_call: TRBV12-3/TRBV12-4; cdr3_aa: CASRNAGGETQYF; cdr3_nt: TGTGCCAGCAGGAACGCCGGGGGGGAGACCCAGTACTTC
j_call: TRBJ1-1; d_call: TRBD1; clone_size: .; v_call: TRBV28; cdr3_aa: CASSFGDRAIPKAFF; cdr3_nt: TGTGCCAGCAGTTTCGGGGACAGGGCGATTCCCAAAGCTTTCTTT
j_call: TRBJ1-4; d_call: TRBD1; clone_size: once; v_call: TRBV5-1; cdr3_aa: CASSPTGGANEKLFF; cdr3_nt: TGCGCCAGCAGCCCGACAGGGGGCGCTAATGAAAAACTGTTTTTT
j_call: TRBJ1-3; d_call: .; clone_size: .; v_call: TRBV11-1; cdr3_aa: CASTLRTGNTIYF; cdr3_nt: TGTGCCAGCACCCTGAGAACTGGAAACACCATATATTTT
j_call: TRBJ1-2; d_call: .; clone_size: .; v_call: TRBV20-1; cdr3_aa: CSASPGRDGYTF; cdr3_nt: TGCAGTGCTAGTCCAGGGAGGGATGGCTACACCTTC
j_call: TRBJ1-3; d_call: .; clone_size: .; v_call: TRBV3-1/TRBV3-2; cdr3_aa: CASRAGTKRNTIYF; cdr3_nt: TGTGCCAGCAGGGCAGGGACTAAACGAAACACCATATATTTT
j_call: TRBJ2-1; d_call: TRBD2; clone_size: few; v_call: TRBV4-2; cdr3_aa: CASSQASGSSYNEQFF; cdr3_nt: TGTGCCAGCAGCCAAGCTAGCGGGAGCTCCTACAATGAGCAGTTCTTC
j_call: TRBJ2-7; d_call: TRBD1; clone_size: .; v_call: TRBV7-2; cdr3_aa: CASSFSPGTGSLEQYF; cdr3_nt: TGTGCCAGCAGCTTCTCCCCCGGGACAGGGTCATTAGAGCAGTACTTC
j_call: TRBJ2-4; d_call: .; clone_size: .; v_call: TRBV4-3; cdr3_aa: CASSQEVRGSKNIQYF; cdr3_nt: TGCGCCAGCAGCCAAGAGGTACGGGGTTCCAAAAACATTCAGTACTTC
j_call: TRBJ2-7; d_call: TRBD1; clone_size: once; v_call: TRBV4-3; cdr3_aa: CASSQAGTGPYEQYF; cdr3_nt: TGCGCCAGCAGCCAAGCCGGGACAGGGCCCTACGAGCAGTACTTC
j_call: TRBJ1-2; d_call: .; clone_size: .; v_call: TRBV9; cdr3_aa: CASSGQRQTYYGYTF; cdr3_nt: TGTGCCAGCAGCGGACAGCGACAGACCTACTATGGCTACACCTTC
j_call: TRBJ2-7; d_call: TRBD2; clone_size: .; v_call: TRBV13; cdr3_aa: CASSWTSGTSSYEQYF; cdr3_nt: TGTGCCAGCAGCTGGACTAGCGGGACAAGCTCCTACGAGCAGTACTTC
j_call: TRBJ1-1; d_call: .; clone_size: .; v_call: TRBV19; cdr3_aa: CASRENTEAFF; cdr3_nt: TGTGCCAGCAGGGAGAACACTGAAGCTTTCTTT
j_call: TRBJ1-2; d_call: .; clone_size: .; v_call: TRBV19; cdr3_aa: CASTIRGPTRGYTF; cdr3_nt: TGTGCCAGTACCATTCGGGGTCCTACGAGGGGCTACACCTTC
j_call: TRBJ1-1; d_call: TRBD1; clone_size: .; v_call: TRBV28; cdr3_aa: CASSNYRGTEAFF; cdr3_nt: TGTGCCAGCAGTAACTACAGGGGAACTGAAGCTTTCTTT
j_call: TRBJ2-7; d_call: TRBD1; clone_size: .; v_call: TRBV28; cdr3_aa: CASGTGEHYEQYF; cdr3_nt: TGTGCCAGTGGGACAGGCGAACACTACGAGCAGTACTTC
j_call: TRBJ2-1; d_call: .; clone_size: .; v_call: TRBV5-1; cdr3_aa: CASSEGSSYNEQFF; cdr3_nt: TGCGCCAGCAGCGAGGGTAGCTCCTACAATGAGCAGTTCTTC
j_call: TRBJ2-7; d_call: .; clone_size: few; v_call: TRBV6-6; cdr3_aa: CASSPFSVSRGTLRAISYEQYF; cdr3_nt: TGTGCCAGCAGTCCATTTAGCGTATCGCGTGGCACTTTGCGGGCCATCTCCTACGAGCAGTACTTC
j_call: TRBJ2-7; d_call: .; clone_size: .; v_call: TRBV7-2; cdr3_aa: CASSHPRLQASSSYEQYF; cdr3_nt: TGTGCCAGCAGCCACCCCCGCTTACAGGCCTCAAGCTCCTACGAGCAGTACTTC
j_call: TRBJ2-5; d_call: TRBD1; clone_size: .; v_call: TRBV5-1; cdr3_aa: CASSLEQGAVKTQYF; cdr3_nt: TGCGCCAGCAGCTTGGAGCAGGGGGCGGTGAAGACCCAGTACTTC
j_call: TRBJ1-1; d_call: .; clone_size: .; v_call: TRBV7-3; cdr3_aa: CASSLMARLNTEAFF; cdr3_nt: TGTGCCAGCAGCTTAATGGCCAGATTGAACACTGAAGCTTTCTTT
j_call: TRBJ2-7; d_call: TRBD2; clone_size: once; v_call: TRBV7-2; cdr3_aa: CASRPGTSGTLNF; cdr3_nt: TGTGCCAGCAGACCCGGGACTAGCGGGACGCTGAACTTC
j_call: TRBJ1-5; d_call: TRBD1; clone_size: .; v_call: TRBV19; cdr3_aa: CASSPRDRGFSGPQHF; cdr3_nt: TGTGCCAGTAGTCCCAGGGACAGGGGATTCTCGGGGCCCCAGCATTTT
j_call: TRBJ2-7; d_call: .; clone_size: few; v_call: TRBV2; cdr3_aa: CASRDGLLNYEQYF; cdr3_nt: TGTGCCAGCAGAGATGGTCTACTGAACTACGAGCAGTACTTC
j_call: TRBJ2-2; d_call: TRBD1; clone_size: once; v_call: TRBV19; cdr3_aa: CASSILPVEGADTGELFF; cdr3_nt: TGTGCCAGTAGTATATTACCGGTCGAGGGGGCGGACACCGGGGAGCTGTTTTTT
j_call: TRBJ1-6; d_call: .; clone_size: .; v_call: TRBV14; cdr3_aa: CASSQMQGYSPLHF; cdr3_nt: TGTGCCAGCAGCCAAATGCAGGGCTATTCACCCCTCCACTTT
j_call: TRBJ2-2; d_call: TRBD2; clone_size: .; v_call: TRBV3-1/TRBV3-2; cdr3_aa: CASSHLRGRPNTGELFF; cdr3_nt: TGTGCCAGCAGCCATCTTCGCGGGAGGCCGAACACCGGGGAGCTGTTTTTT
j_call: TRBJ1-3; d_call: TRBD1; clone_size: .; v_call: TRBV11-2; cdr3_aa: CASSFGGQGTGNTIYF; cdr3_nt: TGTGCCAGCAGCTTTGGGGGACAGGGGACTGGAAACACCATATATTTT
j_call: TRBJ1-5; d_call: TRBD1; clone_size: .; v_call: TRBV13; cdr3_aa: CASSFPLHRGDSNQPQHF; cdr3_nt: TGTGCCAGCAGCTTTCCCCTACACAGGGGAGATAGCAATCAGCCCCAGCATTTT
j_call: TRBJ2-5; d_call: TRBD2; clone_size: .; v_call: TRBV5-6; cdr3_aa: CASSFSGRRSETQYF; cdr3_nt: TGTGCCAGCAGCTTTAGCGGGAGAAGGTCGGAGACCCAGTACTTC
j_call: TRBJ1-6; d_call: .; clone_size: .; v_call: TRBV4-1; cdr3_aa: CASSLGTFLSPLHF; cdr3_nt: TGCGCCAGCAGTCTCGGGACATTTTTATCACCCCTCCACTTT
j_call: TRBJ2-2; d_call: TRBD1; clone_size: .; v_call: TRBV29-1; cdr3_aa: CSVIGQGYAGELFF; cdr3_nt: TGCAGCGTGATAGGACAGGGGTACGCCGGGGAGCTGTTTTTT
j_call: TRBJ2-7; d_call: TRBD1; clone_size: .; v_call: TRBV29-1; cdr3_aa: CSVVGQALSREQYF; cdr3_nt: TGCAGCGTTGTTGGACAGGCCCTATCCCGCGAGCAGTACTTC
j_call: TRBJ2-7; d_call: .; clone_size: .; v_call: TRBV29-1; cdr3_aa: CSVEDPVGNEQYF; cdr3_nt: TGCAGCGTTGAAGATCCCGTCGGGAACGAGCAGTACTTC
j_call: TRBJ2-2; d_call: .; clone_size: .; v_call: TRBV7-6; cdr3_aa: CASSPTLVSVTGELFF; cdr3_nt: TGTGCCAGCAGCCCGACACTAGTATCGGTGACCGGGGAGCTGTTTTTT
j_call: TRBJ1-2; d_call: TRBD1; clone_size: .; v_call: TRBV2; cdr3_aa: CASSGQGRGGYTF; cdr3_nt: TGTGCCAGCAGCGGACAGGGGAGGGGCGGCTACACCTTC
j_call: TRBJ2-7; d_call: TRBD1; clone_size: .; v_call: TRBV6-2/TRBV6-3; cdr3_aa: CASSSRDRGGYEQYF; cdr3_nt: TGTGCCAGCAGTTCCCGGGACAGGGGGGGCTACGAGCAGTACTTC
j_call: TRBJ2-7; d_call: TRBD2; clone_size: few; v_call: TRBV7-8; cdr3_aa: CASSRVAYSGRAPLYEQYF; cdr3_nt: TGTGCCAGCAGCCGAGTAGCTTATAGCGGGAGGGCCCCCCTCTACGAGCAGTACTTC
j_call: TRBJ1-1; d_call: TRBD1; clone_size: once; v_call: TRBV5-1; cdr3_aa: CASSLTGTGGLNTEAFF; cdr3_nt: TGCGCCAGCAGCTTAACCGGGACAGGGGGCTTGAACACTGAAGCTTTCTTT
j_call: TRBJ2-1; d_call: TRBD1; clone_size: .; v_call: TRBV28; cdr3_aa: CASSSLLGQGNEQFF; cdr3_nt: TGTGCCAGCAGTTCTCTATTAGGACAGGGGAATGAGCAGTTCTTC
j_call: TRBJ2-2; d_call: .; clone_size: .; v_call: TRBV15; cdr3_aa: CATSQIFPGELFF; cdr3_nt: TGTGCCACCAGCCAGATCTTCCCGGGGGAGCTGTTTTTT
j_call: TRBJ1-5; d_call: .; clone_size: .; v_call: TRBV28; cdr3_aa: CASSLLNQPQHF; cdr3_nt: TGTGCCAGCAGTTTATTAAATCAGCCCCAGCATTTT
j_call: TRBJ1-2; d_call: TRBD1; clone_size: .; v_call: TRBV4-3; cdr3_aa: CASSQDSGGIGYTF; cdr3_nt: TGCGCCAGCAGCCAAGATTCAGGGGGGATTGGCTACACCTTC
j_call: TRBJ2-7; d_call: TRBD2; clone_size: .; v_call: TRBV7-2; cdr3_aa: CASSLLRASGRQEQYF; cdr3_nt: TGTGCCAGCAGCCTTTTACGAGCTAGCGGGAGGCAAGAGCAGTACTTC
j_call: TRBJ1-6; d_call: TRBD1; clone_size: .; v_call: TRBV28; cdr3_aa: CASRAPDRGGGSPLHF; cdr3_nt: TGTGCCAGCAGAGCTCCTGACAGGGGTGGTGGTTCACCCCTCCACTTT
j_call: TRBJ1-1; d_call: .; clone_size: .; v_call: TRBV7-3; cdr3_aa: CASSSELNTEAFF; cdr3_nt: TGTGCCAGCAGCTCGGAGCTGAACACTGAAGCTTTCTTT
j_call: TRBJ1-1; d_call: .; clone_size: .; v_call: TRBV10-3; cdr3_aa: CAIRTSGNTEAFF; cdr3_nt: TGTGCCATCAGAACTTCTGGGAACACTGAAGCTTTCTTT
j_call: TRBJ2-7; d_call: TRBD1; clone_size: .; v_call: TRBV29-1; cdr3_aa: CSGLTGGYEQYF; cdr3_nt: TGCAGCGGCTTGACAGGGGGCTACGAGCAGTACTTC
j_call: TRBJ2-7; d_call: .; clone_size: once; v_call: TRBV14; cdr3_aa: CASSHTRVGEQYF; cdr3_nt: TGTGCCAGCAGCCATACGAGGGTAGGCGAGCAGTACTTC
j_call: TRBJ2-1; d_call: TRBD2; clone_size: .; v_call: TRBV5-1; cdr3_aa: CASSRTSGGSSYNEQFF; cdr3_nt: TGCGCCAGCAGTCGGACTAGCGGGGGGAGCTCCTACAATGAGCAGTTCTTC
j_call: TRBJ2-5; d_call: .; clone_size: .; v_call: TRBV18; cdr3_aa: CASSPTEETQYF; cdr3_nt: TGTGCCAGCTCACCAACGGAAGAGACCCAGTACTTC
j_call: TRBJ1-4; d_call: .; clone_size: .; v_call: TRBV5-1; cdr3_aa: CASRTSRDPGREKLFF; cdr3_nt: TGCGCCAGCAGGACGAGCCGGGACCCCGGGAGGGAAAAACTGTTTTTT
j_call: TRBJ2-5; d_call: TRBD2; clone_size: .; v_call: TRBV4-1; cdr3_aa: CASSQRGGSGQETQYF; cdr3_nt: TGCGCCAGCAGCCAAAGGGGCGGGAGTGGTCAAGAGACCCAGTACTTC
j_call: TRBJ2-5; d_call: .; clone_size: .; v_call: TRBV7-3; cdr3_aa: CASSLTGTPGETQYF; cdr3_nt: TGTGCCAGCAGCTTAACCGGGACACCGGGAGAGACCCAGTACTTC
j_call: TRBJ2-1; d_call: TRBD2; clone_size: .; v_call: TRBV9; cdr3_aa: CASSVVGTSASNEQFF; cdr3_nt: TGTGCCAGCAGCGTAGTTGGGACTAGCGCCTCCAATGAGCAGTTCTTC